This T cell receptor beta chain was captured by sequencing in a study of blood T cell repertoires in COVID-19. Germline trimming cut 3 bases from V and 5 bases from J; bases unmatched to any gene: 4. This CDR3 region has 14 residues. Germline CDR1 and CDR2: SGDLS and YYNGEE. In the study's own analysis: Estimation of nucleated cell counts was performed using reference gene primer amplification. Clones were sequenced by immunoSEQ multiplex PCR, and TCRdb holds only the in-frame ones, with some missing. That table supplies the V and J calls and clone size; D and trimming were determined from the DNA. Here the sample spans around 620,000 clones, 85% to 90% being singletons.

The genes are TRBV9 and TRBJ1-5; 8 nucleotides align to TRBD1. The receptor was isolated from a woman between 18 and 30 years old with acute or convalescent COVID-19. Sequencing used peripheral blood. This chain's CDR3 is CASSAGQEDQPQHF. The CDR3 nucleotides are TGTGCCAGCAGCGCGGGACAGGAAGATCAGCCCCAGCATTTT.